This T cell receptor (beta chain) was sequenced during a study of cytomegalovirus exposure and HLA in healthy donors. Findings and caveats of the study: In vitro, a few CMV-associated chains proved specific for CMV antigens. Later genetic work tied a missense DCLRE1C variant to beta-chain V and J trimming. At a 0.05 false discovery rate, a later analysis found approximately 17,000 TCR beta sequences to be associated with HLA alleles. In an earlier analysis, in 620 or so donors, most V segments appeared productive either ~87% or ~30% of the time.

The CDR3 extends over 13 amino acids. CDR1 is SGHAT and CDR2 is FQNNGV in the germline V gene. The ends lost 1 base at V and 6 bases at J; junction bases unmatched: 2. As concerns this clone: Antigen specificity is unknown.

PCR employed 60 Vbeta and 13 Jbeta primers. This table comes from immunoSEQ multiplex PCR, and its TCRdb copy is limited to in-frame clones, with some not included. Seen here are about 140,000 clones, 72% observed once, and the top ten hold approximately 3.9%. This receptor was obtained from a man over 45 in good health and CMV-seropositive. This sequence joins TRBV11-2 and TRBJ2-7, with 8 bases lining up with TRBD1. Sequenced: PBMCs. In nucleotides, the CDR3 is TGTGCCAGCAGCTTAGGAACAGGGGGCGAGCAGTACTTC. Amino acids: CASSLGTGGEQYF.